In its sample, the clone carrying this T cell receptor (beta chain) was seen a few times. The table came from immunoSEQ multiplex PCR; TCRdb's copy has only in-frame clones and leaves some out. This table holds roughly 180,000 clones, roughly four fifths found once. The data derive from a study of blood T cell repertoires in COVID-19. Whole-study context: Specimens from acute and convalescent COVID-19 originated in the United States, Italy and Spain. T cells, B-cell-depleted T cells, or PBMCs provided the cDNA or gDNA that served as material.

Cohort 3 donors counted as recovered after two negative PCRs, clearance, or resolved symptoms. V lost 10 bases, J lost 2 bases, and 17 bases lay in between. The germline CDR1 and CDR2 sequences are LNHDA and SQIVND (reference sequence). The CDR3 is made up of 14 amino acids. Sequencing was done on a sample of PBMCs or T cells enriched from blood (not recorded which). This TCR came from a man aged 40-49 years who had recovered from COVID-19. This sequence joins TRBV19 and TRBJ1-2; perhaps TRBD1 as D (5 bases). CDR3 DNA: TGTGCCACTTCCATTCAGACAGTCAACTATGGCTACACCTTC. As protein: CATSIQTVNYGYTF.